These 23 T cell receptor beta chains originate from one sample sequenced in a study of monozygotic twins with inflammatory bowel disease. Following a re-call of the 5' RACE reads, TCRdb has one entry per CDR3 protein and lacks DNA. The listing contains about 380,000 distinct CDR3 sequences. Sequencing input: blood. The receptors originated from a human donor with ulcerative colitis or Crohn's disease, or a healthy co-twin of an affected twin (not recorded which).

The chain recombines TRBV5-1 with TRBJ2-1; no DNA is available, so the TRBD1 call from TCRdb remains unchecked. Germline assignment: CDR1 SGHRS and CDR2 YFSETQ. This CDR3 has 16 residues. CDR3 amino acids: CASSGSPGQPHNEQFF. Full variable domain (outside the CDR3, taken from reference TRBV5-1 and TRBJ2-1): KAGVTQTPRYLIKTRGQQVTLSCSPISGHRSVSWYQQTPGQGLQFLFEYFSETQRNKGNFPGRFSGRQFSNSRSEMNVSTLELGDSALYLCASSGSPGQPHNEQFFGPGTRLTVL.

The chain has TRBV7-9 and TRBJ2-3; TCRdb's D gene call, TRBD1, goes unchecked for lack of DNA. Germline loops: CDR1 SEHNR, CDR2 FQNEAQ (reference sequence). The CDR3 length is 16 residues. This chain's CDR3 is CASSPQGALITDTQYF.

The V and J genes are TRBV2 and TRBJ2-7; TCRdb names TRBD1, which stays unverified in the absence of DNA. From germline, CDR1 is SNHLY and CDR2 FYNNEI. CDR3 size: 12 residues. CDR3 loop: CASNTDSREQYF. Complete variable domain (other parts from reference TRBV2 and TRBJ2-7): EPEVTQTPSHQVTQMGQEVILRCVPISNHLYFYWYRQILGQKVEFLVSFYNNEISEKSEIFDDQFSVERPDGSNFTLKIRSTKLEDSAMYFCASNTDSREQYFGPGTRLTVT.

The chain uses TRBV11-2 and TRBJ2-7; TCRdb returns TRBD1, unconfirmable since there is no DNA. The CDR3 loop spans 14 amino acids. Germline lookup yields CDR1 SGHAT and CDR2 FQNNGV. This CDR3 reads CASSKDRGPYEQYF.

The chain couples TRBV7-3 to TRBJ1-2; TCRdb lists TRBD1, though no DNA is available to test this call. Germline CDR1 is SGHTA and CDR2 is FQGTGA. This CDR3 region has 14 residues. CDR3 region: CASSLTGADYGYTF.

The rearrangement links TRBV4-2 to TRBJ1-2. The CDR3 length is 15 residues. Germline V gene lookup returns CDR1 LGHNA and CDR2 YNFKEQ. This CDR3 is CASSQDFTVIYGYTF.

The chain uses TRBV12-3 or TRBV12-4 and TRBJ2-5; TCRdb indicates TRBD2, and absent DNA this call remains unverified. The CDR3 totals 14 residues. The CDR3 spells CASSLGGGPETQYF.

The rearrangement uses TRBV27 and TRBJ2-7. The CDR3 contains 14 residues. Germline V gene data show CDR1 as MNHEY and CDR2 as SMNVEV (reference sequence). CDR3 amino acids: CASSWKRESYEQYF.

CDR3: CASSSGLLGTYEQYF. This chain connects TRBV9 to TRBJ2-7; there is no DNA to check the TCRdb D call of TRBD2. Germline V gene lookup returns CDR1 SGDLS and CDR2 YYNGEE. The CDR3 loop spans 15 amino acids.

This chain uses TRBV20-1 with TRBJ2-1; TCRdb picks TRBD2, but there is no DNA to check that call. Germline assignment: CDR1 DFQATT and CDR2 SNEGSKA (reference sequence). CDR3 length: 16 amino acids. The CDR3 sequence: CSARDTRLAPYNEQFF.

This rearrangement joins TRBV7-2 to TRBJ2-2; TCRdb indicates TRBD2, and absent DNA this call remains unverified. This CDR3 contains 19 residues. Germline V lookup: CDR1 SGHTA, CDR2 FQGNSA. CDR3 amino acids: CASSLAFELAGGNTGELFF.

The V call is TRBV3-1, the J call TRBJ2-1; checking the TCRdb D call of TRBD2 is not possible without DNA. The CDR3 has 16 amino acids. Per germline, CDR1 LGHDT and CDR2 YNNKEL (reference sequence). The CDR3 region is CASSQIAGRAYNEQFF.

The V and J genes are TRBV20-1 and TRBJ2-1; with no DNA, the TCRdb D assignment of TRBD2 cannot be verified. The CDR3 consists of 16 residues. Germline CDR1 and CDR2: DFQATT and SNEGSKA (reference sequence). The CDR3 loop is CSASSTSGEIYNEQFF.

The V call is TRBV20-1, the J call TRBJ2-7; absent DNA, TCRdb's TRBD2 call cannot be checked. The CDR3 covers 12 residues. From germline, CDR1 is DFQATT and CDR2 SNEGSKA (reference sequence). CDR3 in amino acids: CSARGAVNEQYF.

J is TRBJ2-3 and V is TRBV24-1; TCRdb's D gene call, TRBD2, goes unchecked for lack of DNA. This CDR3 has 18 residues. Germline values: CDR1 KGHDR, CDR2 SFDVKD. The CDR3 here is CATSDLASGDTTTDTQYF.

The rearrangement joins TRBV11-2 to TRBJ2-2. The CDR3 is 15 residues long. Germline V gene lookup returns CDR1 SGHAT and CDR2 FQNNGV. The CDR3 here is CASSLVRRNTGELFF.

J is TRBJ2-7 and V is TRBV12-3 or TRBV12-4; without DNA, the TCRdb call of TRBD1 cannot be checked. The CDR3 totals 14 residues. CDR3 region: CASSIAGGLYEQYF.

The V call is TRBV20-1, the J call TRBJ1-2; TCRdb outputs TRBD1, but without DNA this stays unchecked. This CDR3 has 12 amino acids. CDR1 and CDR2 from the germline V gene are DFQATT and SNEGSKA (reference sequence). The CDR3 is CSATARNGGDTF.

The rearrangement links TRBV7-2 to TRBJ2-7; TCRdb's D gene call, TRBD1, goes unchecked for lack of DNA. The CDR3 sequence is 14 residues long. The V gene's germline CDR1 is SGHTA and CDR2 FQGNSA. CDR3 sequence reads: CASSARDRAYEQYF.

V is TRBV29-1 and J is TRBJ1-4. The germline gives CDR1 SQVTM, CDR2 ANQGSEA. The CDR3 consists of 15 residues. CDR3 loop: CSVEDQNREGEKLFF.

This chain links TRBV6-2 or TRBV6-3 with TRBJ2-2; TCRdb designates TRBD1, a call that cannot be tested without DNA. The CDR3 is made up of 16 amino acids. CDR1 is MNHEY and CDR2 is SVGEGT in the germline V gene. CDR3 sequence reads: CASSYHGQGAGGELFF.

The rearrangement uses TRBV24-1 and TRBJ2-5; TCRdb's D gene call, TRBD1, goes unchecked for lack of DNA. Germline CDR1 is KGHDR and CDR2 is SFDVKD. CDR3 size: 16 residues. CDR3 protein: CATSRGGQGDQETQYF.

The J gene is TRBJ1-6, the V gene TRBV25-1. Germline CDR1 MGHDK, CDR2 SYGVNS. The CDR3 is 15 amino acids. CDR3 sequence: CASSELSAGLSPLHF.